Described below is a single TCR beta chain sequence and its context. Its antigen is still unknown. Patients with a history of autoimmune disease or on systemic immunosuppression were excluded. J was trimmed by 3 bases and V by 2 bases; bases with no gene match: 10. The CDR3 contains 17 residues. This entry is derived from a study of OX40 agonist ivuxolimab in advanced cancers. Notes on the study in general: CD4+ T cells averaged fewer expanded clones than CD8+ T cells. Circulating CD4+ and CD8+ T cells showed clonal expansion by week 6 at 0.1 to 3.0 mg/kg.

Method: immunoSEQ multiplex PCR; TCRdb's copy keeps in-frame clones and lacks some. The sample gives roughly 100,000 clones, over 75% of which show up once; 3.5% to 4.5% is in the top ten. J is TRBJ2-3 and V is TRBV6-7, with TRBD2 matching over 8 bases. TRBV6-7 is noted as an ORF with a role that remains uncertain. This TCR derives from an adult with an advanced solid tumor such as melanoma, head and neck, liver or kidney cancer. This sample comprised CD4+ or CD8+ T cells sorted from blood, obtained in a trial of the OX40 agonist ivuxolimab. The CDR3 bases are TGTGCCAGCAGTTACCCGGCCGGGACTAGGCCGACAGATACGCAGTATTTT. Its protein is CASSYPAGTRPTDTQYF.